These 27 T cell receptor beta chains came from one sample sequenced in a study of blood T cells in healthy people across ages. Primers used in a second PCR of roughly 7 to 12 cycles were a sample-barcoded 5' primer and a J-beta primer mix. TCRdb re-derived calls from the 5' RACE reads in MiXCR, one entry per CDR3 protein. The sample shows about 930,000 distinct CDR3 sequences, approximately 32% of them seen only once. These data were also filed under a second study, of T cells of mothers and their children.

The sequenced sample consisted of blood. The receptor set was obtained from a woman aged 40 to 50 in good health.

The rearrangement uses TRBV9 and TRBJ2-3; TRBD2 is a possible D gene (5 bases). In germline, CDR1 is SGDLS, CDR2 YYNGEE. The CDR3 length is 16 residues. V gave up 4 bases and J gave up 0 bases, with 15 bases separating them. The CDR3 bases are TGTGCCAGCAGCCCGACGATAGGAGGTAGCACAGATACGCAGTATTTT. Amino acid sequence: CASSPTIGGSTDTQYF.

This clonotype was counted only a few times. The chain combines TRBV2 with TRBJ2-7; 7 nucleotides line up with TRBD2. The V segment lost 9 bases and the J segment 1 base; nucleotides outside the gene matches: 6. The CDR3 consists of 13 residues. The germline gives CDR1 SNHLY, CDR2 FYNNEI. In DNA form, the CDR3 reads TGTGCCAGATTCGACGGGGGGTCCTACGAGCAGTACTTC. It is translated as CARFDGGSYEQYF.

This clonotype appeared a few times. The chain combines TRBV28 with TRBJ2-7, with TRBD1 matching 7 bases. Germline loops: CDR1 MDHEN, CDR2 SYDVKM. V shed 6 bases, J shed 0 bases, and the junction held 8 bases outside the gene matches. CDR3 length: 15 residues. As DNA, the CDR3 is TGTGCCAGCAGGGATACCGGGACAGCCTCCTACGAGCAGTACTTC. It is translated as CASRDTGTASYEQYF.

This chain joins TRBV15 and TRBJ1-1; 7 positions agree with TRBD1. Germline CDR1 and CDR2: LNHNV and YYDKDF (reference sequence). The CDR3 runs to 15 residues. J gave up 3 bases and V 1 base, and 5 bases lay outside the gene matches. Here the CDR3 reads CATSRATGAYTEAFF. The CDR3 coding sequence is TGTGCCACCAGCAGAGCTACAGGGGCATACACTGAAGCTTTCTTT. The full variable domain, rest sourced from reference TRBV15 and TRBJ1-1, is DAMVIQNPRYQVTQFGKPVTLSCSQTLNHNVMYWYQQKSSQAPKLLFHYYDKDFNNEADTPDNFQSRRPNTSFCFLDIRSPGLGDTAMYLCATSRATGAYTEAFFGQGTRLTVV.

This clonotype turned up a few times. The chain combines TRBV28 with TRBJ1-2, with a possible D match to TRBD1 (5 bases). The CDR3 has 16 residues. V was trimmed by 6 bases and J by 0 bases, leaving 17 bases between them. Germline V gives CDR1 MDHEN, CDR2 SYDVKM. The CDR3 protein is CASSRPLGAANYGYTF. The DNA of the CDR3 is TGTGCCAGCAGCCGACCTCTCGGGGCAGCTAACTATGGCTACACCTTC.

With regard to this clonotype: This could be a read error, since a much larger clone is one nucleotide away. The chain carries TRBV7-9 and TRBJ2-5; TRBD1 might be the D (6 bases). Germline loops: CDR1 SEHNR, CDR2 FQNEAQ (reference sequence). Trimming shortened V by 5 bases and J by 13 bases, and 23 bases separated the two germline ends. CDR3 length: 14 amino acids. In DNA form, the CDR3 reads TGTGCCAGCAGCCATAGGACAGACGCCTACGAGCGGTACTTC. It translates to CASSHRTDAYERYF.

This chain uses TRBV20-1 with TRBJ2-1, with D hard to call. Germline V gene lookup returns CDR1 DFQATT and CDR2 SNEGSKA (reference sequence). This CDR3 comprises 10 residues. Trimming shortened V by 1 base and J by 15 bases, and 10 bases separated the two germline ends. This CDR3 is CSARGVLWFF. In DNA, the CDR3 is TGCAGTGCTAGAGGGGTCCTGTGGTTCTTC.

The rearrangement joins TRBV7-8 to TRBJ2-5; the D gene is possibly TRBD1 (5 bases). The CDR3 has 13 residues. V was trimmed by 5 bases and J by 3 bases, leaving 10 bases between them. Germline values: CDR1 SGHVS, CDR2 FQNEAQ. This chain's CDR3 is CASSDSREETQYF. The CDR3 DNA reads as TGTGCCAGCAGCGATAGCAGGGAAGAGACCCAGTACTTC. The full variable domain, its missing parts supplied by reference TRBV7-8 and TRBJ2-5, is GAGVSQSPRYKVAKRGQDVALRCDPISGHVSLFWYQQALGQGPEFLTYFQNEAQLDKSGLPSDRFFAERPEGSVSTLKIQRTQQEDSAVYLCASSDSREETQYFGPGTRLLVL.

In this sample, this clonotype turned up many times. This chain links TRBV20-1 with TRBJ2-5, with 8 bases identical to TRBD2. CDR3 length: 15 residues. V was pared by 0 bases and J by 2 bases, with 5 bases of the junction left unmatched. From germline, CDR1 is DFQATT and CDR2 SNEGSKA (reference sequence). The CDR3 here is CSARDRLATQETQYF. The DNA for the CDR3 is TGCAGTGCTAGAGATAGACTAGCGACTCAAGAGACCCAGTACTTC.

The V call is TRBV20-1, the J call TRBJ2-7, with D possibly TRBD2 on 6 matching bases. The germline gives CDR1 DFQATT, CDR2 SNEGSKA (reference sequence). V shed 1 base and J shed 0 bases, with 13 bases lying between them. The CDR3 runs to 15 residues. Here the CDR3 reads CSARGLATSSYEQYF. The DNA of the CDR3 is TGCAGTGCTAGAGGGCTAGCGACGAGCTCCTACGAGCAGTACTTC.

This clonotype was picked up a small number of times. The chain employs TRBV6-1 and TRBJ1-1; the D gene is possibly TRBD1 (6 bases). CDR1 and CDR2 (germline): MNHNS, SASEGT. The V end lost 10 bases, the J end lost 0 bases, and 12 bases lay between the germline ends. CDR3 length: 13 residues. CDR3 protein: CATRQVLNTEAFF. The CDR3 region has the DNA TGTGCCACCCGACAGGTATTGAACACTGAAGCTTTCTTT.

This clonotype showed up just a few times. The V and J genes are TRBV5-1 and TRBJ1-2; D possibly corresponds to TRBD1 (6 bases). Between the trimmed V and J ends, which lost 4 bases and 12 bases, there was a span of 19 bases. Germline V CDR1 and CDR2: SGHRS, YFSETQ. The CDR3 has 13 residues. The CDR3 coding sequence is TGCGCCAGCAGCGAGGCAGAGGGGGGGAGCGACACCTTC. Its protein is CASSEAEGGSDTF.

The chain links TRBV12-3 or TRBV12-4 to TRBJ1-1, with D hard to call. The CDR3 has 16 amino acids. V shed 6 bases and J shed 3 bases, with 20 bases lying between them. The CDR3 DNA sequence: TGTGCCAGCAGCCTGATGTGGGAGGGATCGGACACTGAAGCTTTCTTT. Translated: CASSLMWEGSDTEAFF.

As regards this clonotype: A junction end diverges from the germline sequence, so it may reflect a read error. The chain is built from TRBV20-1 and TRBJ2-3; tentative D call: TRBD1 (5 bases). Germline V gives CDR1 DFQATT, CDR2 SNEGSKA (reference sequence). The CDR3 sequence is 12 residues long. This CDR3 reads CSVASDTATQYF. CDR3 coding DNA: TGCAGTGTCGCCTCGGACACAGCTACGCAGTATTTT.

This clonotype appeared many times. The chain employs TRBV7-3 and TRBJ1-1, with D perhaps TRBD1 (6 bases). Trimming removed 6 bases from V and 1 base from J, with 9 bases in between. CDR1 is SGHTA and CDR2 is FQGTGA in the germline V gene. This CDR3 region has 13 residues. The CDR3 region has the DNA TGTGCCAGCAGAGGGGGAGAGAACACTGAAGCTTTCTTT. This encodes CASRGGENTEAFF.

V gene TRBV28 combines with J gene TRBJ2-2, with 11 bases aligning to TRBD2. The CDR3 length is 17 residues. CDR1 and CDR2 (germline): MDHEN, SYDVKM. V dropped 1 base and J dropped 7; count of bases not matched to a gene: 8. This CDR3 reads CASSLSIAGGLHGELFF. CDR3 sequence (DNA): TGTGCCAGCAGTTTATCAATAGCGGGGGGGCTCCACGGGGAGCTGTTTTTT.

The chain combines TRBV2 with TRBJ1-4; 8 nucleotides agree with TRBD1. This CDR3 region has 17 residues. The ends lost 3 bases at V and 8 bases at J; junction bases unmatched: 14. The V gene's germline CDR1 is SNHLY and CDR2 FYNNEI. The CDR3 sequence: CASSDKDRATDGEKLFF. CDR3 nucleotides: TGTGCCAGCAGTGATAAGGACAGGGCCACGGATGGCGAAAAACTGTTTTTT. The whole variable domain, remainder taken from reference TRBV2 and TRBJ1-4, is EPEVTQTPSHQVTQMGQEVILRCVPISNHLYFYWYRQILGQKVEFLVSFYNNEISEKSEIFDDQFSVERPDGSNFTLKIRSTKLEDSAMYFCASSDKDRATDGEKLFFGSGTQLSVL.

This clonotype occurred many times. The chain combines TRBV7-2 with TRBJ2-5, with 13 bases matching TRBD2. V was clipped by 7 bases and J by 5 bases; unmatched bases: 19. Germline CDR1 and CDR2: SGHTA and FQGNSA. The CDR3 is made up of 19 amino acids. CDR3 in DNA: TGTGCCAGCACCCGGACTAGCGGGGGCCTGACCCGCGTTTGGGAGACCCAGTACTTC. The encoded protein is CASTRTSGGLTRVWETQYF.

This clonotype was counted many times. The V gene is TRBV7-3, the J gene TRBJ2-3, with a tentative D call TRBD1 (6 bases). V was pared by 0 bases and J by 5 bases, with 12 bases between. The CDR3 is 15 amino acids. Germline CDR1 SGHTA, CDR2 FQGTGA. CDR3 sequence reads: CASSLTRGRGDTQYF. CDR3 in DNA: TGTGCCAGCAGCTTAACCAGGGGACGGGGAGATACGCAGTATTTT.

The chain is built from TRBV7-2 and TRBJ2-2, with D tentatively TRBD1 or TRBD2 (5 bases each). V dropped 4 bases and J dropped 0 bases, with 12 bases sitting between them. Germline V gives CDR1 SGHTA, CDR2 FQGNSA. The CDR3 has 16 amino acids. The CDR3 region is CASSSGRASNTGELFF. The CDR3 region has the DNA TGTGCCAGCAGCTCGGGACGGGCCTCGAACACCGGGGAGCTGTTTTTT.

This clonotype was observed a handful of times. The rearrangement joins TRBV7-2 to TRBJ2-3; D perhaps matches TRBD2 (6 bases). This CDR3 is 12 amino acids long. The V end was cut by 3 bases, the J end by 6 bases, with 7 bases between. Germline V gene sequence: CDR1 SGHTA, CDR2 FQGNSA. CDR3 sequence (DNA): TGTGCCAGCAGCTTTCTAGCGGATACGCAGTATTTT. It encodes CASSFLADTQYF.

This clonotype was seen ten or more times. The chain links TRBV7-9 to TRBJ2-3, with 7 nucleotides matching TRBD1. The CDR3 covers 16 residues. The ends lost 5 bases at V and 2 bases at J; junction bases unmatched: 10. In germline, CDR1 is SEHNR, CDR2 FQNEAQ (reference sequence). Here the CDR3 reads CASSPLGTASTDTQYF. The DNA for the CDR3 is TGTGCCAGCAGCCCCCTTGGGACAGCCTCCACAGATACGCAGTATTTT.

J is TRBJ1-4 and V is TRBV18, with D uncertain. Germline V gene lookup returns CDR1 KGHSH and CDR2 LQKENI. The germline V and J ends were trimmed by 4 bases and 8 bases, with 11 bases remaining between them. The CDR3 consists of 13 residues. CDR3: CASSQGLDEKLFF. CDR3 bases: TGTGCCAGCTCACAGGGTCTAGACGAAAAACTGTTTTTT.

The CDR3: CASSETGGPINGYTF. CDR3 DNA: TGTGCCAGCAGCGAGACAGGGGGTCCGATTAACGGCTACACCTTC. The chain couples TRBV12-3 or TRBV12-4 to TRBJ1-2; 9 bases match TRBD1. The junction had 13 bases not matched to a gene; V was cut back by 6 bases and J by 8 bases. The CDR3 covers 15 residues.

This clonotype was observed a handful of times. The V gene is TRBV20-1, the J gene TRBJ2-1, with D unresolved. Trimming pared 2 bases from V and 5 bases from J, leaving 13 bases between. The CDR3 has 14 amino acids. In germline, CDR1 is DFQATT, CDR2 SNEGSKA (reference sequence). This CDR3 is CSARLRLENNEQFF. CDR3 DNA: TGCAGTGCTAGATTGAGGCTAGAAAACAATGAGCAGTTCTTC.

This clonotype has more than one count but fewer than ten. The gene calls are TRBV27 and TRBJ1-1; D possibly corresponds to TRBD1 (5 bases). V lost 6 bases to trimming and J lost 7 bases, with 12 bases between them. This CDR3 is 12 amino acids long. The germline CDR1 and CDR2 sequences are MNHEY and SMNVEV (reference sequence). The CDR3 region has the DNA TGTGCCAGCAGCCCGCTTGACAGTGAAGCTTTCTTT. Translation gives CASSPLDSEAFF.

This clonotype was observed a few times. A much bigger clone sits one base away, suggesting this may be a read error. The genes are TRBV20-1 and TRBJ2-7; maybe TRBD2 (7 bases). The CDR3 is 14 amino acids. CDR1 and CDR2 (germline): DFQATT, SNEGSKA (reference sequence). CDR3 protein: CSFWGGGHSYGQYF. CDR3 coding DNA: TGCAGTTTCTGGGGCGGGGGCCACTCCTACGGGCAGTACTTC.